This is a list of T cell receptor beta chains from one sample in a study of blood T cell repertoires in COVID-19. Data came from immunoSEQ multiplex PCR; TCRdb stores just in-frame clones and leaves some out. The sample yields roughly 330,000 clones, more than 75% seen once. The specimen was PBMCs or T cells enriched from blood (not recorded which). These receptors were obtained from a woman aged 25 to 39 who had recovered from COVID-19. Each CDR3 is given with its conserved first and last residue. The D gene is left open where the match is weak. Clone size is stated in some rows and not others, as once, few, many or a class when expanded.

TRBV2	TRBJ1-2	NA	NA	TGTGCCAGCATTTACAGGGTAACTAACTATGGCTACACCTTC	CASIYRVTNYGYTF
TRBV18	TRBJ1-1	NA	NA	TGTGCCAGCTCACCAGCGGCGGAGGATTATTTCGAAGCTTTCTTT	CASSPAAEDYFEAFF
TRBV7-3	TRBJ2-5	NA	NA	TGTGCCAGCAGCCCCTACGCCTCGGTAGAGACCCAGTACTTC	CASSPYASVETQYF
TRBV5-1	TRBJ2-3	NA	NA	TGCGCCAGCAGCTTGGAGGCTAGGGGGGATACGCAGTATTTT	CASSLEARGDTQYF
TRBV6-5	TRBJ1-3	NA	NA	TGTGCCAGCAGCTACAGGGAGTACGGAAACACCATATATTTT	CASSYREYGNTIYF
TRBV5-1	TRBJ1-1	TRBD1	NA	TGCGCCAGCAGCTTGGGGACAGGGGGCGATCGCACTGAAGCTTTCTTT	CASSLGTGGDRTEAFF
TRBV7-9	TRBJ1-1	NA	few	TGTGCCAGCAGCTTAGAGGGAGGGAGCCGGGAAACTTTCTTT	CASSLEGGSRETFF
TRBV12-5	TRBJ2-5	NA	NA	TGTGCTAGTGCCCCCAGATGGGAGACCCAGTACTTC	CASAPRWETQYF
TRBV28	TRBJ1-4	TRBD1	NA	TGTGCCAGCAGTTTAGTCACAGGGGGCCCCCTGGATGAAAAACTGTTTTTT	CASSLVTGGPLDEKLFF
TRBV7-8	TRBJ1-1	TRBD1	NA	TGTGCCAGCAGCCTAGGACAGGACAACGCTGAAGCTTTCTTT	CASSLGQDNAEAFF
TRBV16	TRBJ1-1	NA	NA	TGTGCCAGCAGCCCGTCGAGGTCTTCCTCTGAAGCTTTCTTT	CASSPSRSSSEAFF
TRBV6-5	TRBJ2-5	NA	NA	TGTGCCAGCAGTATCCGGACACTACAAGAGACCCAGTACTTC	CASSIRTLQETQYF
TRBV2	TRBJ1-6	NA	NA	TGTGCCAGCAGTGACGGTGGTTCACCCCTCCACTTT	CASSDGGSPLHF
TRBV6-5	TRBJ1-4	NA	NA	TGTGCCAGCAGTTACTCGATGATCAGTCAAAAACTGTTTTTT	CASSYSMISQKLFF
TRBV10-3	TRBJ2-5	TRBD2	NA	TGTGCCATCAGCGATCGAGGTAGCGGGAGCCAAGAGACCCAGTACTTC	CAISDRGSGSQETQYF
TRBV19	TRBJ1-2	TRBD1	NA	TGTGCCAGTAGTCCCCATGGACAGGGGGACACCTATGGCTACACCTTC	CASSPHGQGDTYGYTF
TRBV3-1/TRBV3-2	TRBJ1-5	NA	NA	TGTGCCAGCAGCCAAGGGGGGCTTAGTCAGCCCCAGCATTTT	CASSQGGLSQPQHF
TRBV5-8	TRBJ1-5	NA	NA	TGTGCCAGCAGCTTGACAGCAACGGCCCAGCATTTT	CASSLTATAQHF
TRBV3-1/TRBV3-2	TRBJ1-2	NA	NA	TGTGCCAGCAGCCAAGTCGAGGGGGTGGGTGGCTACACCTTC	CASSQVEGVGGYTF
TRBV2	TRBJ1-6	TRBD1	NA	TGTGCCAGCAGTGAAGGTAGGGGACAGAATAATTCACCCCTCCACTTT	CASSEGRGQNNSPLHF
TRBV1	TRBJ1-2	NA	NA	TGCACCAGCACCCATTACTGTCAGGTCGATGGCTACACCTTC	CTSTHYCQVDGYTF
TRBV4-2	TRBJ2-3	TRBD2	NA	TGTGCCAGCAGCCAAGCTATGGGGGGGGATACGCAGTATTTT	CASSQAMGGDTQYF
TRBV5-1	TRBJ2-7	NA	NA	TGCGCCAGCAGCTTGGGGGCCAGTACAGCGGGCTCCTACGAGCAGTACTTC	CASSLGASTAGSYEQYF
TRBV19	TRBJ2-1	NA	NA	TGTGCCAGTAGTTGGTCTAACTACAATGAGCAGTTCTTC	CASSWSNYNEQFF
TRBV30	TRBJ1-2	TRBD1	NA	TGTGCCTGGAGTGTGGGACAGAGCATCTATGGCTACACCTTC	CAWSVGQSIYGYTF
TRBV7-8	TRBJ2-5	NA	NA	TGTGCCAGCACCCCCGGGACATTGCAAGAGACCCAGTACTTC	CASTPGTLQETQYF
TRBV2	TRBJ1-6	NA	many	TGTGCCAGCAGTGAACGTCTTTTTAATTCACCCCTCCACTTT	CASSERLFNSPLHF
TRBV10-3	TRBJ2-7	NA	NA	TGTGCCATATCAGCCGGGAAAAGCTCCTACGAGCAGTACTTC	CAISAGKSSYEQYF
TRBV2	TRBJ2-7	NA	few	TGTGCCAGCAGCCCTACTGGCGGCGAGCAGTACTTC	CASSPTGGEQYF
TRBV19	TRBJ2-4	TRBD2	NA	TGTGCCAGTAGTATAGGTAGCGGGTGGGCCAAAAACATTCAGTACTTC	CASSIGSGWAKNIQYF
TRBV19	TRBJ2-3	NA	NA	TGTGCCAGTACTCGCCTATGTATGGGGCTAGGCACAGATACGCAGTATTTT	CASTRLCMGLGTDTQYF
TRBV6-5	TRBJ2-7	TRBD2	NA	TGTGCCAGCAGGCAGCTAGCGGGACAAGCCTACGAGCAGTACTTC	CASRQLAGQAYEQYF
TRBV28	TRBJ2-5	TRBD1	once	TGTGCCAGCAGTTTATCCCCGGGACAGGGACAAGAGACCCAGTACTTC	CASSLSPGQGQETQYF
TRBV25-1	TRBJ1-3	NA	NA	TGTGCCAGCATCAGCTTTCCCCCGGGTCCTATCTCTGGAAACACCATATATTTT	CASISFPPGPISGNTIYF
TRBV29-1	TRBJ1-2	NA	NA	TGCAGCGTTGCAGGGGCCTATGGCTACACCTTC	CSVAGAYGYTF
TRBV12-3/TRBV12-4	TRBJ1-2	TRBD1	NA	TGTGCCAGCAGTCCTAGACAGGGGGTAGGCTACACCTTC	CASSPRQGVGYTF
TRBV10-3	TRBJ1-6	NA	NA	TGTGCCATCACTGACAGCGCGACGGATAATTCACCCCTCCACTTT	CAITDSATDNSPLHF
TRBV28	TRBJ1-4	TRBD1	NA	TGTGCCATCCTTGACAGGGGTAATGAAAAACTGTTTTTT	CAILDRGNEKLFF
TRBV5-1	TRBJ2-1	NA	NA	TGCGCCAGCAGCTCTCCCATCGGGGGGCAATATGAGCAGTTCTTC	CASSSPIGGQYEQFF
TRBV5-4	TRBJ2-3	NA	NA	TGTGCCAGCAGCGACCAGGAGAGCGGAGATACGCAGTATTTT	CASSDQESGDTQYF
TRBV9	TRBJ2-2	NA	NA	TGTGCCAGCAGCGTAGGGGACACTCACACCGGGGAGCTGTTTTTT	CASSVGDTHTGELFF
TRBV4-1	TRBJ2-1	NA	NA	TGCGCCAGCAGCCAAGCCGGGACAACCTCCTACAATGAGCAGTTCTTC	CASSQAGTTSYNEQFF